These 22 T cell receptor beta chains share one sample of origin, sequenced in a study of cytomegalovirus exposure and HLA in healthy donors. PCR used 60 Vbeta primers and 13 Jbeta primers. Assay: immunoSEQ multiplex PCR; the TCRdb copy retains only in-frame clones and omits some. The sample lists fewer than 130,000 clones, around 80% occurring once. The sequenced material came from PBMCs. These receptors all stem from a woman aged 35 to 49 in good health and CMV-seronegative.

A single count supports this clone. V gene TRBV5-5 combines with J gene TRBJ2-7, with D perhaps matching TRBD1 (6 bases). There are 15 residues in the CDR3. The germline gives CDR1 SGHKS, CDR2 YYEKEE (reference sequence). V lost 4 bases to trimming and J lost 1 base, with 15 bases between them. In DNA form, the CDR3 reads TGTGCCAGCAGCCCCAGGGCAGGGGCGTCCTACGAGCAGTACTTC. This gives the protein CASSPRAGASYEQYF.

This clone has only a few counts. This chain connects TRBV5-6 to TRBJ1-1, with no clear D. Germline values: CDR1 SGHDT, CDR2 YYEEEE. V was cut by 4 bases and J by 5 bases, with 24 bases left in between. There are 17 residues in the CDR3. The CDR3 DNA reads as TGTGCCAGCAGCCCTTCCGAAAGGAGGGCTTCTCCAACTGAAGCTTTCTTT. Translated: CASSPSERRASPTEAFF.

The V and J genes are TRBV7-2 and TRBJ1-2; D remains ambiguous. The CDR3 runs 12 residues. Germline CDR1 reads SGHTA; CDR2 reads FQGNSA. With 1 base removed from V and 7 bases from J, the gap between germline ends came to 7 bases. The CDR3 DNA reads TGTGCCAGCAGCTTAGAAGAGAGTGGCTACACCTTC. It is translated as CASSLEESGYTF.

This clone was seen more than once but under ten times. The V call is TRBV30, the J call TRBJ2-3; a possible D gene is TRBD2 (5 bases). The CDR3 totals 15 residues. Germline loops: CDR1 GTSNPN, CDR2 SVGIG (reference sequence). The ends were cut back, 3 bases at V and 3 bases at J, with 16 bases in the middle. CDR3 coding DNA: TGTGCCTGGAGCCTGGGAGAATCGAGGACAGATACGCAGTATTTT. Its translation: CAWSLGESRTDTQYF. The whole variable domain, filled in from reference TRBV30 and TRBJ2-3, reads SQTIHQWPATLVQPVGSPLSLECTVEGTSNPNLYWYRQAAGRGLQLLFYSVGIGQISSEVPQNLSASRPQDRQFILSSKKLLLSDSGFYLCAWSLGESRTDTQYFGPGTRLTVL.

CDR3 nucleotide sequence: TGCGCCAGCAGCCCCGGACAGATGACCTCTGAAGCTTTCTTT. Translated, it gives CASSPGQMTSEAFF. J is TRBJ1-1 and V is TRBV4-3; perhaps TRBD1 as D (6 bases). Between the trimmed V and J ends, which lost 4 bases and 6 bases, there was a span of 15 bases. The germline V gene has CDR1 LGHNA and CDR2 YSLEER. The CDR3 is 14 residues long.

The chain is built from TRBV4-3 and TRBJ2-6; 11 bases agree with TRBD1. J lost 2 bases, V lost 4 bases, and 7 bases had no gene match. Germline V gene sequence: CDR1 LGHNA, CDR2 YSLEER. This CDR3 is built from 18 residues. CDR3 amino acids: CASSLLGDRGTGANVLTF. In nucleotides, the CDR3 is TGCGCCAGCAGCCTTCTAGGGGACAGGGGGACTGGGGCCAACGTCCTGACTTTC.

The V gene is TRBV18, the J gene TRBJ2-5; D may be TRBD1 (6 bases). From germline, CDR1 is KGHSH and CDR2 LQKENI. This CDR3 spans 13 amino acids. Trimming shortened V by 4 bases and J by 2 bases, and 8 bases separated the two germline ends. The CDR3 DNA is TGTGCCAGCTCACGGGACACTCAAGAGACCCAGTACTTC. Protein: CASSRDTQETQYF.

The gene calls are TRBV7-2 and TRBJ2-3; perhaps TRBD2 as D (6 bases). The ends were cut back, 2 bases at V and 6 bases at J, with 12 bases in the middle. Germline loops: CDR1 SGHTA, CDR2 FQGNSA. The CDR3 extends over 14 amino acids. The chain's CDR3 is CASSLRGDPDTQYF. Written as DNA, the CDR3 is TGTGCCAGCAGCTTACGCGGGGACCCGGATACGCAGTATTTT. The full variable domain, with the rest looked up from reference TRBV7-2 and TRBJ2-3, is GAGVSQSPSNKVTEKGKDVELRCDPISGHTALYWYRQSLGQGLEFLIYFQGNSAPDKSGLPSDRFSAERTGGSVSTLTIQRTQQEDSAVYLCASSLRGDPDTQYFGPGTRLTVL.

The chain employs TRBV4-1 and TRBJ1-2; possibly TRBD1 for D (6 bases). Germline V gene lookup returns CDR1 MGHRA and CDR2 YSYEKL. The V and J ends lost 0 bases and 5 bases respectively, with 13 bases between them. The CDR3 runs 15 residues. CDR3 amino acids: CASSQDKGGGYGYTF. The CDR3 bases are TGCGCCAGCAGCCAAGATAAAGGGGGAGGGTATGGCTACACCTTC.

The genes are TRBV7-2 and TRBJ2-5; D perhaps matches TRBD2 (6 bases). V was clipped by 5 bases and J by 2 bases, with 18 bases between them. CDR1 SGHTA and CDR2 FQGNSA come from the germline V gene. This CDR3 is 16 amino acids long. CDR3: CASSLGGVVAQETQYF. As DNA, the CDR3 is TGTGCCAGCAGCCTGGGGGGAGTGGTAGCTCAAGAGACCCAGTACTTC.

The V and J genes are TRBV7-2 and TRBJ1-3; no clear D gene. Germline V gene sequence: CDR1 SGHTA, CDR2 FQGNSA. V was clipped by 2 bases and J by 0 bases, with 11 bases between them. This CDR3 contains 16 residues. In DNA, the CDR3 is TGTGCCAGCAGCTTATACAACATCGACTCTGGAAACACCATATATTTT. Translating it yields CASSLYNIDSGNTIYF.

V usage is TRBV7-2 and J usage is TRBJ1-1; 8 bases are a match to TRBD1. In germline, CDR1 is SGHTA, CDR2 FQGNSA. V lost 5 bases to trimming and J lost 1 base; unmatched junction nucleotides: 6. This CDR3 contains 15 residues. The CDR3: CASSTRQGWNTEAFF. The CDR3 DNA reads TGTGCCAGCAGCACAAGACAGGGGTGGAACACTGAAGCTTTCTTT.

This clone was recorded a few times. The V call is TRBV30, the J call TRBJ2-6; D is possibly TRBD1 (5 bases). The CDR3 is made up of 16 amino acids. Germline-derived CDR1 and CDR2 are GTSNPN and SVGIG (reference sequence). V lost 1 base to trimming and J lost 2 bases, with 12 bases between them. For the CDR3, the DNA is TGTGCCTGGAGTGCCTCAGGGTCCGCTGGGGCCAACGTCCTGACTTTC. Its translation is CAWSASGSAGANVLTF.

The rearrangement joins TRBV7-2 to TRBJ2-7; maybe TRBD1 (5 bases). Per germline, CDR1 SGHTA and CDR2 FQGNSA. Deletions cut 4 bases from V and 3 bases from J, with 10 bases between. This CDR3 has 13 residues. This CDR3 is CASSSSTGYEQYF. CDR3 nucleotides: TGTGCCAGCAGCTCTAGTACAGGCTACGAGCAGTACTTC.

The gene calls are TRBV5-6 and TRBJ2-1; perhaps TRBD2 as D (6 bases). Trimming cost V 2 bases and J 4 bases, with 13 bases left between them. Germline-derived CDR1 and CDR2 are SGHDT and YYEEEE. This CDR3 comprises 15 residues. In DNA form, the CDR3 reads TGTGCCAGCAGCTTACCGGGACTCCGATACAATGAGCAGTTCTTC. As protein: CASSLPGLRYNEQFF.

CDR3 nucleotide sequence: TGTGCCAGCAGCTTAAGTATAGGGGATATTTCTCGGGAGCAGTACTTC. Protein sequence: CASSLSIGDISREQYF. The rearrangement uses TRBV11-2 and TRBJ2-7; D might be TRBD1 (5 bases). Trimming pared 2 bases from V and 7 bases from J, leaving 21 bases between. Germline assignment: CDR1 SGHAT and CDR2 FQNNGV. CDR3 size: 16 residues.

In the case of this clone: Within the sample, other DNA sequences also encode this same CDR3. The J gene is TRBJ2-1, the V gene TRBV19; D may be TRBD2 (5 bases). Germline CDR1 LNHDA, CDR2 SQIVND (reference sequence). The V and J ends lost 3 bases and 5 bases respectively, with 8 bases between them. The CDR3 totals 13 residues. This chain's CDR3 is CASSIGLNNEQFF. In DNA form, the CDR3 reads TGTGCCAGTAGTATCGGACTTAACAATGAGCAGTTCTTC.

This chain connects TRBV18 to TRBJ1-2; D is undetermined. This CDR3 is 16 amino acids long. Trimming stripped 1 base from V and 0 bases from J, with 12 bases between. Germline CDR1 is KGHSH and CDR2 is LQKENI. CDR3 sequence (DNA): TGTGCCAGCTCACCACAGGGAGGTCAAGCTAACTATGGCTACACCTTC. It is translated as CASSPQGGQANYGYTF. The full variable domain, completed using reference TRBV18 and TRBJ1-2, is NAGVMQNPRHLVRRRGQEARLRCSPMKGHSHVYWYRQLPEEGLKFMVYLQKENIIDESGMPKERFSAEFPKEGPSILRIQQVVRGDSAAYFCASSPQGGQANYGYTFGSGTRLTVV.

CDR3: CAAQSSGITGELFF. The CDR3, as DNA: TGTGCCGCTCAGTCCTCAGGGATCACCGGGGAGCTGTTTTTT. The chain uses TRBV19 and TRBJ2-2; D may be TRBD1 (5 bases). V was pared by 11 bases and J by 4 bases, with 17 bases between. Germline CDR1 reads LNHDA; CDR2 reads SQIVND (reference sequence). The CDR3 is 14 residues long.

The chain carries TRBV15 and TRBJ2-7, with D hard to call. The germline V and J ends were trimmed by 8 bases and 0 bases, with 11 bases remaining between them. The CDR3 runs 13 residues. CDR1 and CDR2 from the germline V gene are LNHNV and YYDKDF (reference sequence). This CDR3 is CATSRYSSYEQYF. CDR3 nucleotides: TGTGCCACCTCACGTTACAGCTCCTACGAGCAGTACTTC.

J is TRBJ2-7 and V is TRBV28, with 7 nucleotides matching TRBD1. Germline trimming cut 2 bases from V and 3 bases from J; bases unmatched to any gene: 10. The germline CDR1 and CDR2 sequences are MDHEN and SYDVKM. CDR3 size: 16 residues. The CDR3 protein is CASSLSRGQLNYEQYF. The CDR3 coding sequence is TGTGCCAGCAGTTTAAGTCGGGGACAGCTTAACTACGAGCAGTACTTC.

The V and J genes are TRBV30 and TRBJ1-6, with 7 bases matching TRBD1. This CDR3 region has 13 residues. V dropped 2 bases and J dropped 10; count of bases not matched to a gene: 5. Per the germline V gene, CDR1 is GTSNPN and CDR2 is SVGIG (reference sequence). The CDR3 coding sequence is TGTGCCTGGAGTCAACAGGGGAAATCACCCCTCCACTTT. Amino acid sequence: CAWSQQGKSPLHF.